Each of the 8 T cell receptor beta chains below was sequenced from the same sample in a study of T-cell reconstitution after alpha-beta-depleted transplantation in children. Construction of the TCRbeta library involved unique molecular identifiers. TCRdb independently ran MiXCR on the PCR reads; one entry per CDR3 protein. Among around 190,000 distinct CDR3 sequences listed, roughly 7.1% were seen once. The material sequenced was PBMCs, taken before TCRalphabeta/CD19-depleted stem cell transplant. Receptors were obtained from a boy aged 2 to 10 with acute lymphoblastic leukemia, due to receive a stem cell transplant.

This clonotype was found a few times. The chain has TRBV28 and TRBJ1-2; no clear D gene. CDR3 length: 13 amino acids. V gave up 2 bases and J gave up 2 bases, with 6 bases separating them. Looked up from germline, CDR1 is MDHEN and CDR2 is SYDVKM. The CDR3 nucleotides are TGTGCCAGCAGTTTAAGACAAAACTATGGCTACACCTTC. Translated, it gives CASSLRQNYGYTF.

This clonotype was detected ten times or more. The rearrangement links TRBV7-9 to TRBJ2-5, with D possibly being TRBD1 (6 bases). CDR1 is SEHNR, CDR2 FQNEAQ, per germline (reference sequence). This CDR3 comprises 14 residues. V was clipped by 7 bases and J by 2 bases, with 14 bases between them. The CDR3 reads CASTGQNLQETQYF. In DNA form, the CDR3 reads TGTGCCAGCACGGGACAAAACTTACAAGAGACCCAGTACTTC.

This clonotype was recorded at least ten times. The V and J genes are TRBV7-3 and TRBJ2-1; weak D call: TRBD1 (6 bases). CDR3 length equals 14 residues. The V gene's germline CDR1 is SGHTA and CDR2 FQGTGA. The V gene lost 3 bases and the J gene lost 5 bases, with 11 bases spanning the gap. CDR3 in amino acids: CASSLRQENNEQFF. CDR3 sequence (DNA): TGTGCCAGCAGCTTGCGACAGGAGAACAATGAGCAGTTCTTC.

This clonotype was observed at least ten times. The CDR3 nucleotides are TGCAGCGTAAGGGGGACAGTTCAAGAGACCCAGTACTTC. Its translation: CSVRGTVQETQYF. The chain couples TRBV29-1 to TRBJ2-5, with TRBD1 identical over 7 bases. The CDR3 is 13 amino acids. The germline V gene has CDR1 SQVTM and CDR2 ANQGSEA. J lost 2 bases, V lost 6 bases, and 6 bases had no gene match.

The sample holds many counts of this clonotype. The V and J genes are TRBV2 and TRBJ2-7, with D possibly TRBD2 on 5 matching bases. The V gene's germline CDR1 is SNHLY and CDR2 FYNNEI. V lost 6 bases, J lost 4 bases, and 10 bases lay in between. This CDR3 contains 12 residues. CDR3 in amino acids: CASRVPGYEQYF. CDR3 DNA sequence: TGTGCCAGCAGGGTTCCGGGGTACGAGCAGTACTTC.

This clonotype was recorded many times. The gene calls are TRBV5-1 and TRBJ2-1, with 8 bases aligning to TRBD2. Germline assignment: CDR1 SGHRS and CDR2 YFSETQ. The junction had 19 bases not matched to a gene; V was cut back by 4 bases and J by 13 bases. The CDR3 spans 16 residues. CDR3 sequence reads: CASSLSGTSHLMDQFF. In DNA form, the CDR3 reads TGCGCCAGCAGCCTCTCCGGGACTAGTCATTTGATGGACCAGTTCTTC.

This clonotype was seen many times. The chain combines TRBV7-3 with TRBJ1-5; no clear D gene. CDR1 is SGHTA and CDR2 is FQGTGA in the germline V gene. The CDR3 loop spans 15 amino acids. Trimming left V 0 bases short and J 5 bases short, with 11 bases between. CDR3 coding DNA: TGTGCCAGCAGCTTAACCGGGTCCACTGATCAGCCCCAGCATTTT. Encoded protein: CASSLTGSTDQPQHF.

This clonotype was detected a few times. The chain uses TRBV23-1 and TRBJ2-7; D is perhaps TRBD1 (6 bases). TRBV23-1 is flagged as an ORF with uncertain function. The V gene lost 0 bases and the J gene lost 1 base, with 19 bases spanning the gap. This CDR3 has 18 residues. As DNA, the CDR3 is TGCGCCAGCAGTCAATCCTCCCACAACGGGACACCTTCCTACGAGCAGTACTTC. This gives the protein CASSQSSHNGTPSYEQYF.